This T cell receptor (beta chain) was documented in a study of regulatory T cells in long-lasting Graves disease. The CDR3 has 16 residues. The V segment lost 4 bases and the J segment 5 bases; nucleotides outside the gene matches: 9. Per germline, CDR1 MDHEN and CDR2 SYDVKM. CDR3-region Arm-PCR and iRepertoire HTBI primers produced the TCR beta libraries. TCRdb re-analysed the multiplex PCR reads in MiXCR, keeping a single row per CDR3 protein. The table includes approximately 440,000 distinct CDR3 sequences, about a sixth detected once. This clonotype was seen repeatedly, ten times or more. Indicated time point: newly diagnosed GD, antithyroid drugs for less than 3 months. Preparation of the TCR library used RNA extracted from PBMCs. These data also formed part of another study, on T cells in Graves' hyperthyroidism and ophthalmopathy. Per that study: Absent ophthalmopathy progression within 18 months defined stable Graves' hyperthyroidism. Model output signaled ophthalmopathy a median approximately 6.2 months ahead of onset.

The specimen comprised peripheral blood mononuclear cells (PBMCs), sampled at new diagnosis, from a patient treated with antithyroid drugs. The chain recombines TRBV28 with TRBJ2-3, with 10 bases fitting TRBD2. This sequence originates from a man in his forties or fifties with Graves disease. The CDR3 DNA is TGTGCCAGCAGTTCCTGGTCTAGCGGGAGTGAAGATACGCAGTATTTT. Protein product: CASSSWSSGSEDTQYF. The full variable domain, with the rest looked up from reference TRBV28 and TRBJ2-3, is DVKVTQSSRYLVKRTGEKVFLECVQDMDHENMFWYRQDPGLGLRLIYFSYDVKMKEKGDIPEGYSVSREKKERFSLILESASTNQTSMYLCASSSWSSGSEDTQYFGPGTRLTVL.